The 13 T cell receptor beta chains given below trace back to one sample, sequenced in a study of T-cell memory formation after mild COVID-19. TCRdb re-derived calls from the 5' RACE reads in MiXCR, one entry per CDR3 protein. The sample contains around 83,000 distinct CDR3 sequences, roughly 25% of which appear only once. Sequenced: PBMCs or a T cell subset sorted from them (not recorded which). Receptors originate from a man younger than 35 who had mild COVID-19 (a few samples of this study predate the infection). Cell type and time point are not known.

The chain joins TRBV6-6 to TRBJ2-2; TRBD2 agrees at 11 bases. The CDR3 length is 15 residues. The J segment lost 8 bases and the V segment lost 0 bases, leaving 2 bases of the junction unmatched. The germline V gene encodes CDR1 MNHNY and CDR2 SVGAGI (reference sequence). The CDR3, as DNA: TGTGCCAGCAGTTACTCGACTAGCGGGGCGGGGGAGCTGTTTTTT. Translated, it gives CASSYSTSGAGELFF.

This clonotype was seen at least ten times. The rearrangement links TRBV24-1 to TRBJ2-2; no clear D gene. Trimming shortened V by 3 bases and J by 4 bases, and 8 bases separated the two germline ends. The germline V gene has CDR1 KGHDR and CDR2 SFDVKD. This CDR3 contains 14 residues. Here the CDR3 DNA reads TGTGCCACCAGTGATCAGACGGTCACCGGGGAGCTGTTTTTT. Amino acid sequence: CATSDQTVTGELFF.

Only a few counts were recorded for this clonotype. V usage is TRBV28 and J usage is TRBJ1-1; unclear D gene. CDR3 length: 12 residues. Trimming shortened V by 3 bases and J by 4 bases, and 6 bases separated the two germline ends. Germline CDR1 reads MDHEN; CDR2 reads SYDVKM. The CDR3 nucleotides are TGTGCCAGCAGTTTTCCGGGCACTGAAGCTTTCTTT. Protein sequence: CASSFPGTEAFF. The full variable domain, completed using reference TRBV28 and TRBJ1-1, is DVKVTQSSRYLVKRTGEKVFLECVQDMDHENMFWYRQDPGLGLRLIYFSYDVKMKEKGDIPEGYSVSREKKERFSLILESASTNQTSMYLCASSFPGTEAFFGQGTRLTVV.

This clonotype has just a few counts. The chain uses TRBV6-4 and TRBJ2-3; 14 nucleotides match TRBD2. This CDR3 is built from 16 residues. J was trimmed by 4 bases and V by 3 bases; bases with no gene match: 3. The V gene's germline CDR1 is MRHNA and CDR2 SNTAGT. The CDR3 loop is CASSESGLAGADTQYF. CDR3 nucleotides: TGTGCCAGCAGTGAGTCGGGACTAGCGGGGGCAGATACGCAGTATTTT.

The rearrangement links TRBV19 to TRBJ2-7, with D perhaps TRBD1 or TRBD2 (5 bases each). Per germline, CDR1 LNHDA and CDR2 SQIVND (reference sequence). The CDR3 runs 14 residues. The V end was cut by 6 bases, the J end by 2 bases, with 14 bases between. CDR3 coding DNA: TGTGCCAGTAGCCCGGGACGACTCCCCTACGAGCAGTACTTC. Protein: CASSPGRLPYEQYF.

This clonotype appeared a few times. V and J are TRBV9 and TRBJ2-1; no clear D gene. Germline V gene data show CDR1 as SGDLS and CDR2 as YYNGEE. Trimming took 6 bases from V and 9 from J, leaving 4 bases between them. The CDR3 is made up of 9 amino acids. CDR3 DNA sequence: TGTGCCAGCACCTGTGAGCAGTTCTTC. Protein sequence: CASTCEQFF.

The chain carries TRBV4-2 and TRBJ2-1; 7 nucleotides agree with TRBD2. Germline V gene sequence: CDR1 LGHNA, CDR2 YNFKEQ. V lost 0 bases, J lost 7 bases, and 9 bases stayed unmatched. This CDR3 spans 16 amino acids. Here the CDR3 DNA reads TGTGCCAGCAGCCAAGAAGCGGGAATAGTTCGTAATGAGCAGTTCTTC. It yields the protein CASSQEAGIVRNEQFF.

The V and J genes are TRBV12-3 or TRBV12-4 and TRBJ2-3; 7 nucleotides match TRBD2. V shed 5 bases, J shed 1 base, and the junction held 9 bases outside the gene matches. The CDR3 contains 16 residues. The CDR3 DNA is TGTGCCAGCAGTCGTTTCACGGGGGGAGGCACAGATACGCAGTATTTT. Translating gives CASSRFTGGGTDTQYF.

This clonotype was seen only a few times. V gene TRBV9 combines with J gene TRBJ2-3; D not resolved. Germline V gene sequence: CDR1 SGDLS, CDR2 YYNGEE. The CDR3 contains 16 residues. Trimming took 3 bases from V and 2 from J, leaving 16 bases between them. CDR3 DNA: TGTGCCAGCAGCGGGGGTGACGCAGCATTCACAGATACGCAGTATTTT. This codes for CASSGGDAAFTDTQYF.

This clonotype came up a few times. The chain employs TRBV20-1 and TRBJ2-1, with a weak D call TRBD1 (5 bases). This CDR3 contains 15 residues. V lost 3 bases to trimming and J lost 4 bases, with 16 bases between them. The germline CDR1 and CDR2 sequences are DFQATT and SNEGSKA (reference sequence). The CDR3 here is CSASNRQDIYNEQFF. CDR3 DNA: TGCAGTGCTAGTAATCGTCAGGACATTTACAATGAGCAGTTCTTC.

This clonotype showed up just a few times. The chain joins TRBV12-3 or TRBV12-4 to TRBJ2-7; TRBD2 might be the D (6 bases). This CDR3 is built from 15 residues. Trimming removed 3 bases from V and 6 bases from J, with 18 bases in between. The CDR3 region is CASSFSGVGPSEQYV. CDR3 DNA: TGTGCCAGCAGTTTTTCGGGGGTGGGGCCTTCCGAGCAGTACGTC.

The genes are TRBV7-3 and TRBJ2-5, with 10 positions matching TRBD2. CDR1 and CDR2 (germline): SGHTA, FQGTGA. V lost 3 bases to trimming and J lost 4 bases; unmatched junction nucleotides: 8. The CDR3 covers 16 residues. The CDR3 spells CASSFAPSGGGETQYF. In nucleotides, the CDR3 is TGTGCCAGCAGCTTCGCTCCTAGCGGGGGTGGAGAGACCCAGTACTTC.

The chain links TRBV29-1 to TRBJ2-3; D is unclear. V lost 6 bases and J lost 2, with 6 bases in between. The CDR3 is 11 amino acids. Germline loops: CDR1 SQVTM, CDR2 ANQGSEA. CDR3 loop: CSVDITDTQYF. In DNA, the CDR3 is TGCAGCGTAGATATCACAGATACGCAGTATTTT.